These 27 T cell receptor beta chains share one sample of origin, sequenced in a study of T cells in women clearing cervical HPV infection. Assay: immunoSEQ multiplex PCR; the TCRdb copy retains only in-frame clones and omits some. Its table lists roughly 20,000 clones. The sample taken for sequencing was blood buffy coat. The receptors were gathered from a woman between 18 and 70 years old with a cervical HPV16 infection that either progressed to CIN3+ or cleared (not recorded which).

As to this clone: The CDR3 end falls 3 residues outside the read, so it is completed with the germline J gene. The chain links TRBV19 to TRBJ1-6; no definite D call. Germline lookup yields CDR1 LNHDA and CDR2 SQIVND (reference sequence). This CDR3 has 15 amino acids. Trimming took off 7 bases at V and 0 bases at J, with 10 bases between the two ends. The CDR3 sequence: CASKASTSYNSPLHF. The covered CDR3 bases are TGTGCCAGTAAAGCGAGCACCTCCTATAATTCACCC. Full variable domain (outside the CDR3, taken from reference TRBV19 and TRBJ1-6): DGGITQSPKYLFRKEGQNVTLSCEQNLNHDAMYWYRQDPGQGLRLIYYSQIVNDFQKGDIAEGYSVSREKKESFPLTVTSAQKNPTAFYLCASKASTSYNSPLHFGNGTRLTVT.

Here the CDR3 reads CASSRRLAGSRTDTYTF. The sequenced CDR3 bases are TGTGCCAGTAGTAGGAGACTAGCGGGGAGCCGCACAGATACC. The chain carries TRBV19 and TRBJ1-2; D remains ambiguous. The read terminates 3 residues before the CDR3 end, so the remaining end is supplied by the germline J gene. Germline values: CDR1 LNHDA, CDR2 SQIVND (reference sequence). The CDR3 loop spans 17 amino acids. Drawing the rest from reference TRBV19 and TRBJ1-2, the complete variable domain is DGGITQSPKYLFRKEGQNVTLSCEQNLNHDAMYWYRQDPGQGLRLIYYSQIVNDFQKGDIAEGYSVSREKKESFPLTVTSAQKNPTAFYLCASSRRLAGSRTDTYTFGSGTRLTVV.

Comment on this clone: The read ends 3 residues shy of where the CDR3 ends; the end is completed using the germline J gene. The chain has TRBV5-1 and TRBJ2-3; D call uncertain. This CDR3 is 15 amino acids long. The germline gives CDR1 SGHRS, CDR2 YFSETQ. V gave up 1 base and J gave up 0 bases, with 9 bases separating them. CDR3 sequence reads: CASSLWQTSTDTQYF. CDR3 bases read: TGCGCCAGCAGCTTGTGGCAGACTAGCACAGATACG.

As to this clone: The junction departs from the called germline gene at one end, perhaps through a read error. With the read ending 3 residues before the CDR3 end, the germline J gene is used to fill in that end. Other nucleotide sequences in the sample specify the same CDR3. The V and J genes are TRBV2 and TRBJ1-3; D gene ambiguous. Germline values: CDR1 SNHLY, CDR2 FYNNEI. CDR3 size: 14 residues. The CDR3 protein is CASNRGSSGNTIYF. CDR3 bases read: TGTGCCAGCAATAGAGGGTCCTCTGGAAACACA.

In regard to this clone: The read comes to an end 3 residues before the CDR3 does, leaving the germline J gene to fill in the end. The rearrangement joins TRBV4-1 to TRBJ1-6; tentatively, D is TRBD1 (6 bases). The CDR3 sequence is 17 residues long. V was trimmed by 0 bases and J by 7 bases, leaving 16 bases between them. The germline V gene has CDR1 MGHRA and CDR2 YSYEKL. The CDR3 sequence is CASSQEGTTGRNSPLHF. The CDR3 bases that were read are TGCGCCAGCAGCCAAGAGGGGACCACAGGGAGGAATTCACCC.

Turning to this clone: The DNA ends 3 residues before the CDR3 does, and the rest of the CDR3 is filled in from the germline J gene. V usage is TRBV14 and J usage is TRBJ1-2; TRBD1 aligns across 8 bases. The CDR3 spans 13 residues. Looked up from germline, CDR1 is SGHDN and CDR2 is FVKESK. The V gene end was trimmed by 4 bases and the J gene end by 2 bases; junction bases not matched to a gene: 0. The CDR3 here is CASSRTGNYGYTF. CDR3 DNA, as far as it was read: TGTGCCAGCAGCCGGACAGGGAACTATGGC.

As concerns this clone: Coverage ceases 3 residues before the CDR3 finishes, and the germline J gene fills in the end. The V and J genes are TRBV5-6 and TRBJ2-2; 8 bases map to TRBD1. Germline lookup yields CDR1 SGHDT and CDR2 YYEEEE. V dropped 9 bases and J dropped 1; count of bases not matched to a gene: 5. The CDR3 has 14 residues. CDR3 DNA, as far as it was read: TGTGCCATGCAGGGGGCTGGGAACACCGGGGAG. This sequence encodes CAMQGAGNTGE. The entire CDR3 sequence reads CAMQGAGNTGELFF.

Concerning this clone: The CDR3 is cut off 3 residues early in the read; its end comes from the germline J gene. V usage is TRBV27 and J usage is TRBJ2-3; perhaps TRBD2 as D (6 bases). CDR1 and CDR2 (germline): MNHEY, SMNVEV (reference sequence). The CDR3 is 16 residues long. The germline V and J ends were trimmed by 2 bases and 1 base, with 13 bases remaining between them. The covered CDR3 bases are TGTGCCAGCAGTTTAGTAACTAGCCGAGGCACAGATACG. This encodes CASSLVTSRGTDT. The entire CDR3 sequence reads CASSLVTSRGTDTQYF.

The sequenced CDR3 bases are TGTGCTAGCGGACAGGGGGTAACAGATACG. It specifies CASGQGVTDT. The entire CDR3 sequence reads CASGQGVTDTQYF. The chain uses TRBV12-5 and TRBJ2-3; 10 bases are shared with TRBD1. The sequenced fragment ends 3 residues before the CDR3 boundary, so the rest is inferred from the germline J gene. CDR1 is LGHNT, CDR2 FRNRAP, per germline. CDR3 size: 13 residues. Trimming removed 9 bases from V and 3 bases from J; junction bases left unmatched: 3.

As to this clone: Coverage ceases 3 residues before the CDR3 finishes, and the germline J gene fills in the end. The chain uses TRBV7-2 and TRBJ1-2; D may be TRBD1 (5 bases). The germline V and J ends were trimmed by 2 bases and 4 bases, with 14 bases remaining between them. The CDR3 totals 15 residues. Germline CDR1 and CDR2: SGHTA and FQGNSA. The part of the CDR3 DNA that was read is TGTGCCAGCAGCTTATACGAGGGGCGGCCCTATGGC. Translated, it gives CASSLYEGRPYG. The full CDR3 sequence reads CASSLYEGRPYGYTF.

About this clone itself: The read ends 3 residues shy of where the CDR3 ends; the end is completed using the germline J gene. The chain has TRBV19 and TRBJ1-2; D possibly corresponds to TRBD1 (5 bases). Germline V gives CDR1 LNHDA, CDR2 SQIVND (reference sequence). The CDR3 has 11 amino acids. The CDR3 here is CASGRENDYTF. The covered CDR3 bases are TGTGCCAGTGGCAGGGAGAATGAC.

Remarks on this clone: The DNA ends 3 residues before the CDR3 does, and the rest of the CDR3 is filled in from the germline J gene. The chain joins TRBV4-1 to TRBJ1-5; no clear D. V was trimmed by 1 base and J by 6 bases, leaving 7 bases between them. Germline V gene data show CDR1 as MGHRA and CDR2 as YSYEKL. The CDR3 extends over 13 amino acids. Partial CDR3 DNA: TGCGCCAGCAGCCAAGGTCCCGGTCAGCCC. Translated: CASSQGPGQP. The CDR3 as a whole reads CASSQGPGQPQHF.

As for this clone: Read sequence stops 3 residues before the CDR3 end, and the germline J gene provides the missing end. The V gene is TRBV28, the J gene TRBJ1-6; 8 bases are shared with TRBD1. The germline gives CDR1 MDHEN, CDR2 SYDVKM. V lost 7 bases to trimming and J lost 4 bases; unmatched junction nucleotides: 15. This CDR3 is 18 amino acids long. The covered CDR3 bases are TGTGCCAGCAAACCACCGGCCGGGACAGGATGGTATAATTCACCC. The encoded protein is CASKPPAGTGWYNSP. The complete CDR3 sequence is CASKPPAGTGWYNSPLHF.

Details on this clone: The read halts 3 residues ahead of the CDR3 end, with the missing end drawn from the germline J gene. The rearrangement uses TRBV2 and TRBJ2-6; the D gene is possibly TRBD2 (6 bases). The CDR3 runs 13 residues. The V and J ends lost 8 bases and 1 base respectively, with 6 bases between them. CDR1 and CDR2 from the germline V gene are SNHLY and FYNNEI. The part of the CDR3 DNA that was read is TGTGCCAGCGGGACTTCTGGGGCCAACGTC. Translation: CASGTSGANV. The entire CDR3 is CASGTSGANVLTF.

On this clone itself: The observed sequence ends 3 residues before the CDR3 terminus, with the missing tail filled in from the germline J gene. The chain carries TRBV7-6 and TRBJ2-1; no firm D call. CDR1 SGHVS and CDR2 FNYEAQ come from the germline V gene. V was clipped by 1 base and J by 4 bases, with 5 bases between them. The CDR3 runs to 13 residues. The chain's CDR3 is CASSLEPYNEQFF. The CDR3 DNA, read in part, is TGTGCCAGCAGCTTAGAGCCTTACAATGAG.

The CDR3 here is CASSWGDSSYEQYF. The part of the CDR3 DNA that was read is TGCGCCAGCAGCTGGGGGGACAGCTCCTACGAG. This chain joins TRBV5-1 and TRBJ2-7, with D perhaps TRBD1 (7 bases). The read gets to within 3 residues of the CDR3 end, and the germline J gene fills in the rest. This CDR3 contains 14 residues. The germline gives CDR1 SGHRS, CDR2 YFSETQ. Trimming shortened V by 3 bases and J by 0 bases, and 10 bases separated the two germline ends.

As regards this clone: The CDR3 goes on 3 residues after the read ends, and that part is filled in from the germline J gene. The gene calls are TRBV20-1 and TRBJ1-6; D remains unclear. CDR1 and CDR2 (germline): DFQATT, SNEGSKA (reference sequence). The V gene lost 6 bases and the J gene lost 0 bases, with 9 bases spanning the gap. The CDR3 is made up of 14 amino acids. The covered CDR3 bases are TGCAGTGCCCCAGGACTCTCCTATAATTCACCC. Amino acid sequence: CSAPGLSYNSP. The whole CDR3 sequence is CSAPGLSYNSPLHF.

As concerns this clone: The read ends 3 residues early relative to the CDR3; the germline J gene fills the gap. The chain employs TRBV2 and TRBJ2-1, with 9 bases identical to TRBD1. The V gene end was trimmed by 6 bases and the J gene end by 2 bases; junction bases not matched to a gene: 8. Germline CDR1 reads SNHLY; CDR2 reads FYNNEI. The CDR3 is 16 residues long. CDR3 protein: CASSAPGQGPYNEQFF. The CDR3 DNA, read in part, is TGTGCCAGCAGCGCACCGGGACAGGGACCCTACAATGAG. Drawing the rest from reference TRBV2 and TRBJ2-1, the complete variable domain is EPEVTQTPSHQVTQMGQEVILRCVPISNHLYFYWYRQILGQKVEFLVSFYNNEISEKSEIFDDQFSVERPDGSNFTLKIRSTKLEDSAMYFCASSAPGQGPYNEQFFGPGTRLTVL.

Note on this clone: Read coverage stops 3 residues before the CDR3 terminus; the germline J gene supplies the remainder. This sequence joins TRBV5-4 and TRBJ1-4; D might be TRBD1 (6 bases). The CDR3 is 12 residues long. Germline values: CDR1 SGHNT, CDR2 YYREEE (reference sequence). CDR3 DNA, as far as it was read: TGTGCCAGCAGCTTCTTACAGGGAGCA. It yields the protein CASSFLQGA. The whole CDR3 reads CASSFLQGALFF.

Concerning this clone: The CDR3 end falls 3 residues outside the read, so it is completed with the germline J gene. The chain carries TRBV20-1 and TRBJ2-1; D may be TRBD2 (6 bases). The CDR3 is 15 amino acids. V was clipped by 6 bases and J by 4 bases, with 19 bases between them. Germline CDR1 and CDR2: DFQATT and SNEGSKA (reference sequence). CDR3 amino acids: CSAPAGSGSYNEQFF. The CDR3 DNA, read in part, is TGCAGTGCCCCTGCCGGGAGCGGATCTTACAATGAG.

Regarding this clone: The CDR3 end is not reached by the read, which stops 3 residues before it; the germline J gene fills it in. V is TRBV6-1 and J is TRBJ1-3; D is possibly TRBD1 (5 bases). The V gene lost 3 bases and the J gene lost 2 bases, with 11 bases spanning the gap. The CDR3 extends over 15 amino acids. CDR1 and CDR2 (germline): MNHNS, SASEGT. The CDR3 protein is CASSDRVGPGNTIYF. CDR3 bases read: TGTGCCAGCAGTGACAGGGTTGGGCCTGGAAACACC.

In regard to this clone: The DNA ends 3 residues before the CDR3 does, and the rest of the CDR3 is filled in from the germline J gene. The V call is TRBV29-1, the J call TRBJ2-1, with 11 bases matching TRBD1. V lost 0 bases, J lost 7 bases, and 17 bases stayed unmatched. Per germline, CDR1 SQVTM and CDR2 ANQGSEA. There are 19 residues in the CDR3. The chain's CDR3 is CSVEDRGAGTGGPRNEQFF. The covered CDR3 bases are TGCAGCGTTGAAGATCGCGGGGCCGGGACAGGGGGACCGCGAAATGAG.

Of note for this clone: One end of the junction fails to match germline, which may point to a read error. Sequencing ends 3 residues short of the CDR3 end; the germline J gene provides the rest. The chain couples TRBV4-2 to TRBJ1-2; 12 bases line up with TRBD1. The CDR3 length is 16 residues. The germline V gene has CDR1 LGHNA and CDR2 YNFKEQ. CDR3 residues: CASSQHPGQGAGGYTF. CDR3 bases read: TGCGCCAGCAGCCAACACCCGGGACAGGGGGCCGGTGGC.

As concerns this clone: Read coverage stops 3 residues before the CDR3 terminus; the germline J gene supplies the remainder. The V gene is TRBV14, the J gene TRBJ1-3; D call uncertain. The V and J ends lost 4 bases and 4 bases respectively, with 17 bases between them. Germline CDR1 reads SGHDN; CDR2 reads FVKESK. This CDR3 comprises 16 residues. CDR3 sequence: CASSLYTSGEGNTIYF. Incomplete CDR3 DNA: TGTGCCAGCAGCCTTTACACTAGTGGCGAGGGAAACACC.

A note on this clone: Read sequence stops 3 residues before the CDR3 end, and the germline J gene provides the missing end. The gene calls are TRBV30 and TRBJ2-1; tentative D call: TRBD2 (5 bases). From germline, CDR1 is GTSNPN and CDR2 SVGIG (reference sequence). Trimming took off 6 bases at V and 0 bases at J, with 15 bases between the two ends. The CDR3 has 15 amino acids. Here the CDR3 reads CACQKEAGSYNEQFF. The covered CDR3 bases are TGTGCCTGTCAAAAGGAGGCAGGCTCCTACAATGAG.

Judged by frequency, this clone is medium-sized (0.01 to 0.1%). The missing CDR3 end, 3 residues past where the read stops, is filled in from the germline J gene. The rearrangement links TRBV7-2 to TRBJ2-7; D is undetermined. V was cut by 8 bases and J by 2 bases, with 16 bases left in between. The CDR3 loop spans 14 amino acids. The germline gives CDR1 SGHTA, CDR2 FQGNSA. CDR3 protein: CASGTPASPYEQYF. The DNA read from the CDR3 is TGTGCCAGCGGCACACCAGCGTCCCCCTACGAG.

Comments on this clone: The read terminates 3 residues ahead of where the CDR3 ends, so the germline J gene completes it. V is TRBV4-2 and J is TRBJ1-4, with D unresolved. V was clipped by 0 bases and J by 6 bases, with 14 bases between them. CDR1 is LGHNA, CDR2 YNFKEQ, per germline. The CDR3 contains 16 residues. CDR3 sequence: CASSQEARVNHEKLFF. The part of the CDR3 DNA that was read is TGTGCCAGCAGCCAAGAAGCTCGAGTTAATCATGAAAAA.